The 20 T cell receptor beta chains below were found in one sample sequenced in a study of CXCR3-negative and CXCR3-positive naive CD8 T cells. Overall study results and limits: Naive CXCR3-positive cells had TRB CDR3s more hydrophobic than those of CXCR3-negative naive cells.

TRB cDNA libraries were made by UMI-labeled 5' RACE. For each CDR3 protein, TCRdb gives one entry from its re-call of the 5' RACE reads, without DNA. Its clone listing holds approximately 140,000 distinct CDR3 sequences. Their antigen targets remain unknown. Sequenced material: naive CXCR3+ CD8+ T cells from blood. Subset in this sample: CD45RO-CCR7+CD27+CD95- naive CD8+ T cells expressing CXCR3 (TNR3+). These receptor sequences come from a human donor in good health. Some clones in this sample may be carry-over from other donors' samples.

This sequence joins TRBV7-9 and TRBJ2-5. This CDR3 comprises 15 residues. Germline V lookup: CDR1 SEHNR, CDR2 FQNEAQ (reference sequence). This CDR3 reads CASSSPVGFGETQYF. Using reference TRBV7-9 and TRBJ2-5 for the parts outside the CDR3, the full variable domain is DTGVSQNPRHKITKRGQNVTFRCDPISEHNRLYWYRQTLGQGPEFLTYFQNEAQLEKSRLLSDRFSAERPKGSFSTLEIQRTEQGDSAMYLCASSSPVGFGETQYFGPGTRLLVL.

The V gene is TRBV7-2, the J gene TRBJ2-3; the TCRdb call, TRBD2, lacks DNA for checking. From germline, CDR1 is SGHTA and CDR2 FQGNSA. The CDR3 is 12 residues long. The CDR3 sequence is CASTSSGDTQYF.

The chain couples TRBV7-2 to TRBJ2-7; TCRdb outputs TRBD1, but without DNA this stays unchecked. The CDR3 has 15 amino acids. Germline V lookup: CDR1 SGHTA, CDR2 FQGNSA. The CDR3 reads CASSPAAGQGYEQYF.

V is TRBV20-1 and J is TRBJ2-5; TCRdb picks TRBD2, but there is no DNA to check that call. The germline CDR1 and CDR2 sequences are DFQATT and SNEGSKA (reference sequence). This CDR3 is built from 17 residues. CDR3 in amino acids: CSARESASGRVLETQYF.

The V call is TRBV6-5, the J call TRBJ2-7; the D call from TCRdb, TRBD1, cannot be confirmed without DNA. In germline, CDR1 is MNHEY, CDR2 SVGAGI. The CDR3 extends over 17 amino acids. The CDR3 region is CASSYLGAGASSYEQYF.

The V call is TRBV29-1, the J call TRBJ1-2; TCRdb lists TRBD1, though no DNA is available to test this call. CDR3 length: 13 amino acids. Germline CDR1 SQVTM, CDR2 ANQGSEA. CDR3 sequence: CSVDTGALYGYTF.

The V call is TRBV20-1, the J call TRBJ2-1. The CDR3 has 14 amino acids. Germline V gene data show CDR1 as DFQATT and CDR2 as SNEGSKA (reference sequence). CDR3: CSARDSWGYNEQFF.

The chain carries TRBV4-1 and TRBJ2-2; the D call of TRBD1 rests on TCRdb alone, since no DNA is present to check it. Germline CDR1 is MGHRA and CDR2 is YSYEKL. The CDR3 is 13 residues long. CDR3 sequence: CASSHGTGAGVFF.

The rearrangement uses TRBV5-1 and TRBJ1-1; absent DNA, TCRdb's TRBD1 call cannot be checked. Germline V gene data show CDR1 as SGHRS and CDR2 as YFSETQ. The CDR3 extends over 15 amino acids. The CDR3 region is CASSLVMGRDTEAFF.

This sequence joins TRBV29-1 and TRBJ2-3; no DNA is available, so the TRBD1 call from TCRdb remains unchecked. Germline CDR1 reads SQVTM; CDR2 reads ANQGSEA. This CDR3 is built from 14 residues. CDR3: CSVEKLQGVNTQYF.

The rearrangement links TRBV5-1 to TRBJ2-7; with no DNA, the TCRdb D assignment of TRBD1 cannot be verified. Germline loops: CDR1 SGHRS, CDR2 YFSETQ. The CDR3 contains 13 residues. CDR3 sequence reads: CASSPLPAYEQYF.

The CDR3 sequence is CASSSYQAGVGGEQFF. The chain is built from TRBV7-9 and TRBJ2-1; TCRdb selects TRBD2, and the lack of DNA leaves this call unchecked. The germline V gene has CDR1 SEHNR and CDR2 FQNEAQ (reference sequence). This CDR3 is 16 amino acids long.

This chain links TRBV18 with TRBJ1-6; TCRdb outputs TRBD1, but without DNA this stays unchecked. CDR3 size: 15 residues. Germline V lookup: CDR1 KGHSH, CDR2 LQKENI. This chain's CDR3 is CASSRDDRDFSPLHF.

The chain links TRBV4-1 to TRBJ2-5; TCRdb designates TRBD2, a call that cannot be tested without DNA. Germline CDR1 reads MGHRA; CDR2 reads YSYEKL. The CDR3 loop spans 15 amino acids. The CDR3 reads CASSQDRGGMETQYF.

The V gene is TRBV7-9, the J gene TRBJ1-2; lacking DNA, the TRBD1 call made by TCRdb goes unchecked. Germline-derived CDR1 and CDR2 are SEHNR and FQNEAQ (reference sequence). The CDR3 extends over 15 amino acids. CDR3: CASSLLDRGSGGYTF.

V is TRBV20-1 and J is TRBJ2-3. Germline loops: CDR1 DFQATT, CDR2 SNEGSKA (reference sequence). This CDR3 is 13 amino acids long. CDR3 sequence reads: CSARERYTDTQYF.

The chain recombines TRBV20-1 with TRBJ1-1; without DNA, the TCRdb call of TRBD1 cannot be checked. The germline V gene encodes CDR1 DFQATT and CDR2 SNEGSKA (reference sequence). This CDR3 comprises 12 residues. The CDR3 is CSARGLWAEAFF.

This CDR3 reads CASSQITGTGSTDTQYF. The rearrangement joins TRBV7-9 to TRBJ2-3; the TCRdb D gene call, TRBD1, has no DNA to confirm it. Looked up from germline, CDR1 is SEHNR and CDR2 is FQNEAQ (reference sequence). The CDR3 has 17 residues.

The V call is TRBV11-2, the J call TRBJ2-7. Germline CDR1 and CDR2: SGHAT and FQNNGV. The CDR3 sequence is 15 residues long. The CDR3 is CASSLDAGASYEQYF.

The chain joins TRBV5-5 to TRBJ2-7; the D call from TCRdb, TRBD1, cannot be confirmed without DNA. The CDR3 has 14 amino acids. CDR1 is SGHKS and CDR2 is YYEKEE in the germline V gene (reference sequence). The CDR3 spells CASSFGTELYEQYF. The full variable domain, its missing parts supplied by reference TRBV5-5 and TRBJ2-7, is DAGVTQSPTHLIKTRGQQVTLRCSPISGHKSVSWYQQVLGQGPQFIFQYYEKEERGRGNFPDRFSARQFPNYSSELNVNALLLGDSALYLCASSFGTELYEQYFGPGTRLTVT.